The clone carrying this TCR beta chain was seen just once. This record comes from a study of shared clonotypes between healthy human individuals. Libraries were prepared by immunoSEQ multiplex PCR; TCRdb keeps only in-frame clonotypes and omits some of them. The table records around 2.3 million clones, under 97% of them present only once. V lost 8 bases, J lost 0 bases, and 11 bases lay in between. CDR3 size: 14 residues. Per germline, CDR1 SNHLY and CDR2 FYNNEI. The chain carries TRBV2 and TRBJ2-1, with D unclear. The receptor's source is a man in his late teens or twenties in good health. Sequenced input: naive CD4+ T cells sorted from blood. Subset of the sample: CD45RA+ positively selected. The DNA of the CDR3 is TGTGCCAGCGCCCCCGACCGCTCCTACAATGAGCAGTTCTTC. This translates into CASAPDRSYNEQFF.